The present T cell receptor (beta chain) was sequenced within a study of identical twins. Only a few counts were recorded for this clonotype. Addition of a universal primer site occurred through template switching, and cDNA carried unique molecular identifiers. TCRdb reanalysed the 5' RACE reads using MiXCR and keeps one entry per CDR3 protein. The repertoire holds a few hundred thousand distinct CDR3 sequences, 6.5% to 9.5% seen once, with approximately 3% in the top ten. The sample was also reused in another study, on yellow fever vaccine responses in identical twins.

This TCR was recovered from a woman younger than 30 in good health. Sequenced: CD8+ T cells sorted from blood.

The CDR3 here is CASSLSRGTEAFF. As DNA, the CDR3 is TGTGCCAGCAGCCTAAGTCGGGGTACTGAAGCTTTCTTT. The chain links TRBV5-6 to TRBJ1-1; the D is unclear. This CDR3 comprises 13 residues. V lost 4 bases and J 5 bases, leaving 12 bases between the germline ends. CDR1 is SGHDT, CDR2 YYEEEE, per germline.